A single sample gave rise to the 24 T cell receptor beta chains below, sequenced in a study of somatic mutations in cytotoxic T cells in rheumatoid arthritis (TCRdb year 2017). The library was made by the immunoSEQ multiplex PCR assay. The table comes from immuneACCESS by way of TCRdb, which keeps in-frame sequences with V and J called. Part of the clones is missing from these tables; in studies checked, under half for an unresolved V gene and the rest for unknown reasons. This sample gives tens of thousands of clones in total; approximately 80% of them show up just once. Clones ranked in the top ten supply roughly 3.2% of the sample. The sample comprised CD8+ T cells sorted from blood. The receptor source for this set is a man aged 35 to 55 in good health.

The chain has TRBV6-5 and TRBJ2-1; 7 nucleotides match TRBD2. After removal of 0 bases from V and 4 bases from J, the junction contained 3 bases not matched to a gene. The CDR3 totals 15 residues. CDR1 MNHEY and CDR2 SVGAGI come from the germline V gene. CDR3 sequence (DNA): TGTGCCAGCAGTTACTCCCCGGGGGGTTACAATGAGCAGTTCTTC. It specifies CASSYSPGGYNEQFF.

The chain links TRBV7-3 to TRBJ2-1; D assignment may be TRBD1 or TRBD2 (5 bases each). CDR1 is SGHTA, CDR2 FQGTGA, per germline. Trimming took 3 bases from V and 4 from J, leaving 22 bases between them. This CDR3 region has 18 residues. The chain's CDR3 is CASSFKIGNPTEYNEQFF. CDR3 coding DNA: TGTGCCAGCAGCTTCAAAATCGGGAACCCGACAGAGTACAATGAGCAGTTCTTC.

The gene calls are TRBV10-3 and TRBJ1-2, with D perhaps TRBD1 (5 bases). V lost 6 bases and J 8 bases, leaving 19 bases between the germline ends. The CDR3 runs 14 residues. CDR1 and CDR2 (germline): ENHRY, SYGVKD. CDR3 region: CAIRAEGGEGGYTF. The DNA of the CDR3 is TGTGCCATCAGGGCGGAGGGAGGGGAAGGCGGCTACACCTTC.

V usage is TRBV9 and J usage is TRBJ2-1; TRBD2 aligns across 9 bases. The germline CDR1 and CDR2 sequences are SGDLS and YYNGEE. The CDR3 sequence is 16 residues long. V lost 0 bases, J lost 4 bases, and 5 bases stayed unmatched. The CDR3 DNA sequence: TGTGCCAGCAGCGTAGCTACTAGCGGGTTATACAATGAGCAGTTCTTC. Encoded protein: CASSVATSGLYNEQFF. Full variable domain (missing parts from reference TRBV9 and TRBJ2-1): DSGVTQTPKHLITATGQRVTLRCSPRSGDLSVYWYQQSLDQGLQFLIQYYNGEERAKGNILERFSAQQFPDLHSELNLSSLELGDSALYFCASSVATSGLYNEQFFGPGTRLTVL.

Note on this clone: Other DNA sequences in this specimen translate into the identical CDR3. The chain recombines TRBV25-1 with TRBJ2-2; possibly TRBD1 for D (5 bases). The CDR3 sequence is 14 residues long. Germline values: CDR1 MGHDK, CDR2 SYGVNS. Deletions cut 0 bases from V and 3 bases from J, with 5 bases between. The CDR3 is CASSEYRDTGELFF. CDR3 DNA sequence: TGTGCCAGCAGTGAATACAGGGACACCGGGGAGCTGTTTTTT.

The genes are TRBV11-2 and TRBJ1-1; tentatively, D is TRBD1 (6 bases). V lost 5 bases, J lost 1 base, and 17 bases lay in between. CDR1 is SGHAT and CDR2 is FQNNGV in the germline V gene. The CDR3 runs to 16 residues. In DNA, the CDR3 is TGTGCCAGCAGCCCTACCCTTAGGGGGGCGAACACTGAAGCTTTCTTT. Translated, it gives CASSPTLRGANTEAFF. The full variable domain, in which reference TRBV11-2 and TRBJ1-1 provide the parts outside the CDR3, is EAGVAQSPRYKIIEKRQSVAFWCNPISGHATLYWYQQILGQGPKLLIQFQNNGVVDDSQLPKDRFSAERLKGVDSTLKIQPAKLEDSAVYLCASSPTLRGANTEAFFGQGTRLTVV.

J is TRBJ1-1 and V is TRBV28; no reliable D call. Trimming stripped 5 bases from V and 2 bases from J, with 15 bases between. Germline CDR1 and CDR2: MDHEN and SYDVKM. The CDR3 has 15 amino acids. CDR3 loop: CASSVEGKTNTEAFF. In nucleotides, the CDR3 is TGTGCCAGCAGTGTGGAGGGCAAAACAAACACTGAAGCTTTCTTT.

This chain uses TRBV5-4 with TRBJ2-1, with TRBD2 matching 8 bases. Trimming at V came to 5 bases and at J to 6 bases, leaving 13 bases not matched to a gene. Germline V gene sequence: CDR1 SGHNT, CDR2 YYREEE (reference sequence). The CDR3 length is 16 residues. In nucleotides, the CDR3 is TGTGCCAGCAGTCCAGGACTAGCAGCTATCATCAATGAGCAGTTCTTC. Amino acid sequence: CASSPGLAAIINEQFF.

The CDR3 nucleotides are TGCGCCAGCAGCCGTCCTCCCGAGCAGCGCGGGGAGCTGTTTTTT. It translates to CASSRPPEQRGELFF. This chain links TRBV4-1 with TRBJ2-2; D gene uncertain. The germline V gene has CDR1 MGHRA and CDR2 YSYEKL. Trimming left V 4 bases short and J 7 bases short, with 16 bases between. The CDR3 loop spans 15 amino acids.

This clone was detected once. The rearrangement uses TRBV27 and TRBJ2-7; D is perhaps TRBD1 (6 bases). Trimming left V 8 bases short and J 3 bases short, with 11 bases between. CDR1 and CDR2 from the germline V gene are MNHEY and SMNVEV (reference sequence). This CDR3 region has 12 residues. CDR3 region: CASGWTDYEQYF. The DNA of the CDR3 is TGTGCCAGCGGGTGGACAGACTACGAGCAGTACTTC.

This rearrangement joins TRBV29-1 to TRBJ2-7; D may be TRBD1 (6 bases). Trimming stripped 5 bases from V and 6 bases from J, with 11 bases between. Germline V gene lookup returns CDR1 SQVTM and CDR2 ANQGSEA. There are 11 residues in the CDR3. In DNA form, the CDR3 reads TGCAGCGTTCCCTGGGGGCTCGAGCAGTACTTC. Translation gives CSVPWGLEQYF.

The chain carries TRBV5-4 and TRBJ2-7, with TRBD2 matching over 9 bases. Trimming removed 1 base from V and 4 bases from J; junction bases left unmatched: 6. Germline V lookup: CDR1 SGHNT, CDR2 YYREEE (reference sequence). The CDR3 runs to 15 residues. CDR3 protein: CASSLLVSGRYEQYF. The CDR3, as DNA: TGTGCCAGCAGCTTGTTGGTTAGCGGGAGATACGAGCAGTACTTC.

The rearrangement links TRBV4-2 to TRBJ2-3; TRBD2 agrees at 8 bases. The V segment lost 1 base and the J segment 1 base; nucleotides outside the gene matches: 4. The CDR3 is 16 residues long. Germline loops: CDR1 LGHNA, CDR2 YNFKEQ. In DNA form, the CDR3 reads TGTGCCAGCAGCCAAGCAGCGGGAGCCCGCACAGATACGCAGTATTTT. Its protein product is CASSQAAGARTDTQYF.

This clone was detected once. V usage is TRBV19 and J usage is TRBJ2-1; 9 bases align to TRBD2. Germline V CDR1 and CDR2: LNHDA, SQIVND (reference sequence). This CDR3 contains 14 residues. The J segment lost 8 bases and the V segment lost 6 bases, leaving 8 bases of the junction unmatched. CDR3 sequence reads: CASSLSGSLDEQFF. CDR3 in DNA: TGTGCCAGTAGCCTTAGCGGGAGCTTGGATGAGCAGTTCTTC.

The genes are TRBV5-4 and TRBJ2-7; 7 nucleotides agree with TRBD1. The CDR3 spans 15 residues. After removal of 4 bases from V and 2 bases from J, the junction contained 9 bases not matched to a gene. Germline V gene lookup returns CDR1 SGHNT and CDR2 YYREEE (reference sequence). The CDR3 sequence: CASSQGQPDPYEQYF. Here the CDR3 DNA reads TGTGCCAGCAGCCAGGGACAGCCGGACCCCTACGAGCAGTACTTC.

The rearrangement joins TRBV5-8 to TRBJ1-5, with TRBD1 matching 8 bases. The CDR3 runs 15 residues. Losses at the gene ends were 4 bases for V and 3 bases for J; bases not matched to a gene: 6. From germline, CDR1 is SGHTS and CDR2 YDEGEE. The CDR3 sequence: CASSPGQGYNQPQHF. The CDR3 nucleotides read TGTGCCAGCAGCCCCGGACAGGGATACAATCAGCCCCAGCATTTT.

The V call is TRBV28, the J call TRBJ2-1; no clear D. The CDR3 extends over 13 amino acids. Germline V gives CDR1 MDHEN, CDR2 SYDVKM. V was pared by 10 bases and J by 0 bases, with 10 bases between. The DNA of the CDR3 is TGTGCCACAGGACCGAGCTCCTACAATGAGCAGTTCTTC. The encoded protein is CATGPSSYNEQFF.

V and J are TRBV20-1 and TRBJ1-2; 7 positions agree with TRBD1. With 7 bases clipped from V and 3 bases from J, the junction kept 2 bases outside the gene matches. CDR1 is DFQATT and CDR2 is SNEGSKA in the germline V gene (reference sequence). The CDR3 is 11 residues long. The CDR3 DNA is TGCAGTGTACAGGGGTACTATGGCTACACCTTC. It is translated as CSVQGYYGYTF.

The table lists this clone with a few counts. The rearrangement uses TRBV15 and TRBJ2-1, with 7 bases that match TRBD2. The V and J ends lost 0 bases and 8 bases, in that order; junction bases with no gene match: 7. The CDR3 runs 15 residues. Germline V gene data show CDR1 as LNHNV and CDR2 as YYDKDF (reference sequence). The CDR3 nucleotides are TGTGCCACCAGCAGAGATCCCGGCGGGAGTTATGAGCAGTTCTTC. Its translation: CATSRDPGGSYEQFF. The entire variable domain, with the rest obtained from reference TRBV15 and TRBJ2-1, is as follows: DAMVIQNPRYQVTQFGKPVTLSCSQTLNHNVMYWYQQKSSQAPKLLFHYYDKDFNNEADTPDNFQSRRPNTSFCFLDIRSPGLGDTAMYLCATSRDPGGSYEQFFGPGTRLTVL.

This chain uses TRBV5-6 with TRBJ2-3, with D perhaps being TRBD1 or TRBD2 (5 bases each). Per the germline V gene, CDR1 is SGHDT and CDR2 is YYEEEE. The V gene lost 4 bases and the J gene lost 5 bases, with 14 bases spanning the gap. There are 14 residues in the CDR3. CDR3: CASSRDPQGDTQYF. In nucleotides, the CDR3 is TGTGCCAGCAGCAGGGACCCGCAAGGAGATACGCAGTATTTT.

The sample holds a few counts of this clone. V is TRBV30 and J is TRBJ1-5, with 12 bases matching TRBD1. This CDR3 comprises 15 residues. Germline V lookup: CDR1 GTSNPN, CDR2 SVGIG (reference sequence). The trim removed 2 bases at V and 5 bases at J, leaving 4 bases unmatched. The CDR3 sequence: CAWSSGTGGYQPQHF. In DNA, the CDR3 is TGTGCCTGGAGTTCCGGGACAGGGGGCTATCAGCCCCAGCATTTT.

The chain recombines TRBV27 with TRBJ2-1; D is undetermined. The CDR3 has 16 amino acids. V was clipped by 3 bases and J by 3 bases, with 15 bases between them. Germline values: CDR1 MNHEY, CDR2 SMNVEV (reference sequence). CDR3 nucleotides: TGTGCCAGCAGTTTCTCCCCAGCCAGGTTCTACAATGAGCAGTTCTTC. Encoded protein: CASSFSPARFYNEQFF.

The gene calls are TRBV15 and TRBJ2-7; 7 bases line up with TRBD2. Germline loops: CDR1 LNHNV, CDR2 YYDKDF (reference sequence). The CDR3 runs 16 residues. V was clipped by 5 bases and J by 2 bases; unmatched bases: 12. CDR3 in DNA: TGTGCCACCAGCCCCGCTGGGGGGGAGCCGGCCTACGAGCAGTACTTC. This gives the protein CATSPAGGEPAYEQYF.

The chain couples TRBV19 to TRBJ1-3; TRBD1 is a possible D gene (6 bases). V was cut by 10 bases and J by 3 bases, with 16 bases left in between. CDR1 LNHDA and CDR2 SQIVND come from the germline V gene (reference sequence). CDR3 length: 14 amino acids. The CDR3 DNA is TGTGCCACCCCCGGGGGGGCGGGTGGAAACACCATATATTTT. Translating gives CATPGGAGGNTIYF.